The clone carrying this T cell receptor (beta chain) occurred a few times. The data belong to a study of blood T cell repertoires in COVID-19. Study details: In each case, the material was cDNA or gDNA derived from T cells, B-cell-depleted T cells, or PBMCs.

In the original processing: Estimation of nucleated cell counts was performed using reference gene primer amplification. TCRdb's copy holds only in-frame clones and misses some; the assay was immunoSEQ multiplex PCR. V and J calls and clone size come straight from that table; D and trimming were deduced from the DNA. The profile covers roughly 150,000 clones, with more than 75% appearing a single time and 2% to 2.5% taken by the ten largest. With 4 bases clipped from V and 10 bases from J, the junction kept 7 bases outside the gene matches. Per germline, CDR1 SGHTA and CDR2 FQGTGA. This CDR3 has 15 residues.

The sequence was collected from a man in his fifties who had recovered from COVID-19. The gene calls are TRBV7-3 and TRBJ2-1, with 13 bases identical to TRBD2. Sequenced sample: peripheral blood. The CDR3 region has the DNA TGTGCCAGCAGCTCCGGACTAGCGGGAGAGGGGGAGCAGTTCTTC. Protein sequence: CASSSGLAGEGEQFF.